This T cell receptor beta chain was found in a study of blood T cell repertoires in COVID-19. Whole-study context: From T cells, B-cell-depleted T cells, or PBMCs came the material, which was cDNA or gDNA.

Per the original data handling: Estimated nucleated cell counts came from reference gene primer amplification. Sequencing used immunoSEQ multiplex PCR; TCRdb keeps in-frame clones, though not all of them. Clone size and V and J calls were adopted from that table, with D and trimming inferred from the DNA. The data show roughly 230,000 clones, more than 70% seen once. The V end lost 2 bases, the J end lost 6 bases, and 10 bases lay between the germline ends. This CDR3 is 13 amino acids long. CDR1 is SGHTA, CDR2 FQGTGA, per germline. The receptor comes from a man aged 35-49 years with active or convalescent COVID-19. The J gene is TRBJ1-2, the V gene TRBV7-3, with D possibly being TRBD1 (6 bases). The sequencing sample was made of peripheral blood. The CDR3 DNA is TGTGCCAGCAGCTTAGGGCAGGGGCATGGCTACACCTTC. It codes for CASSLGQGHGYTF.